One sample yielded the 20 T cell receptor beta chains listed below, sequenced in a study of Ad26.COV2.S vaccination and SARS-CoV-2 variants. The treatment here: 15 to 20 received Ad26.COV2.S at low or high dose, single or two shots; roughly five received placebo; per-sample allocation not given. At day 63 after the first vaccine or placebo injection, samples were drawn. Profiled with immunoSEQ multiplex PCR; TCRdb holds only in-frame clones, not every one. Among hundreds of thousands of clones listed, roughly 90% were seen once. The material sequenced was peripheral blood, taken in a trial of Ad26.COV2.S vaccine versus placebo. The origin of the receptors is a person between 18 and 65 years old who received the Ad26.COV2.S COVID-19 vaccine or a placebo.

This sequence joins TRBV10-3 and TRBJ1-1; possibly TRBD1 for D (6 bases). Trimming shortened V by 3 bases and J by 1 base, and 9 bases separated the two germline ends. From germline, CDR1 is ENHRY and CDR2 SYGVKD. The CDR3 covers 14 residues. The CDR3, as DNA: TGTGCCATCAGTGACCGGGACACGAACACTGAAGCTTTCTTT. This gives the protein CAISDRDTNTEAFF.

In the case of this clone: The sample holds other DNA sequences that translate to the same CDR3. The DNA of the CDR3 is TGTGCCAGCAGCCTAGGGACAGGGGGCTACGAGCAGTACTTC. It translates to CASSLGTGGYEQYF. This chain connects TRBV5-4 to TRBJ2-7, with 11 bases fitting TRBD1. This CDR3 is 14 amino acids long. V trimming: 4 bases; J trimming: 3 bases; junction bases outside the gene matches: 3. The germline gives CDR1 SGHNT, CDR2 YYREEE (reference sequence). Together with reference TRBV5-4 and TRBJ2-7, the CDR3 gives the full variable domain: ETGVTQSPTHLIKTRGQQVTLRCSSQSGHNTVSWYQQALGQGPQFIFQYYREEENGRGNFPPRFSGLQFPNYSSELNVNALELDDSALYLCASSLGTGGYEQYFGPGTRLTVT.

This chain's CDR3 is CASSVLGQGGEKLFF. The CDR3 DNA sequence: TGTGCCAGCAGCGTCCTGGGACAGGGTGGTGAAAAACTGTTTTTT. This chain uses TRBV9 with TRBJ1-4; 9 bases match TRBD1. Germline CDR1 reads SGDLS; CDR2 reads YYNGEE. This CDR3 has 15 amino acids. V shed 2 bases, J shed 7 bases, and the junction held 6 bases outside the gene matches.

The rearrangement joins TRBV19 to TRBJ1-1; D may be TRBD1 (5 bases). Trimming stripped 6 bases from V and 7 bases from J, with 15 bases between. The CDR3 consists of 13 residues. Per the germline V gene, CDR1 is LNHDA and CDR2 is SQIVND (reference sequence). The CDR3 reads CASRTLDSYEAFF. Here the CDR3 DNA reads TGTGCCAGTAGGACACTCGACAGTTATGAAGCTTTCTTT.

The chain combines TRBV20-1 with TRBJ2-1; D gene uncertain. CDR1 is DFQATT, CDR2 SNEGSKA, per germline (reference sequence). V lost 7 bases and J lost 9, with 13 bases in between. The CDR3 contains 11 residues. In DNA form, the CDR3 reads TGCAGTGGAGAGGTGACGGGTGAGCAGTTCTTC. Its translation is CSGEVTGEQFF.

J is TRBJ1-2 and V is TRBV19; no reliable D call. V was cut by 5 bases and J by 7 bases, with 17 bases left in between. The CDR3 runs to 14 residues. The germline gives CDR1 LNHDA, CDR2 SQIVND (reference sequence). Here the CDR3 reads CASSAAFTRLGYTF. In nucleotides, the CDR3 is TGTGCCAGTAGTGCAGCCTTTACCCGCCTTGGCTACACCTTC.

This rearrangement joins TRBV3-1 (or the pseudogene TRBV3-2) to TRBJ2-2; D perhaps matches TRBD1 (6 bases). V gave up 4 bases and J gave up 3 bases, with 9 bases separating them. This CDR3 contains 14 residues. Germline V lookup: CDR1 LGHDT, CDR2 YNNKEL (reference sequence). The CDR3 sequence is CASSLWTDTGELFF. DNA of the CDR3: TGTGCCAGCAGCCTCTGGACAGACACCGGGGAGCTGTTTTTT.

V is TRBV5-1 and J is TRBJ1-1, with TRBD1 as a possible D gene (6 bases). Trimming removed 1 base at V and 5 bases at J, with 9 bases between. The CDR3 totals 13 residues. From germline, CDR1 is SGHRS and CDR2 YFSETQ. This CDR3 is CASSLSTGTEAFF. CDR3 bases: TGCGCCAGCAGCTTGTCCACAGGGACTGAAGCTTTCTTT. The whole variable domain, filled in from reference TRBV5-1 and TRBJ1-1, reads KAGVTQTPRYLIKTRGQQVTLSCSPISGHRSVSWYQQTPGQGLQFLFEYFSETQRNKGNFPGRFSGRQFSNSRSEMNVSTLELGDSALYLCASSLSTGTEAFFGQGTRLTVV.

This clone came up a few times. The chain has TRBV29-1 and TRBJ1-3, with D unclear. The CDR3 is made up of 13 amino acids. V shed 4 bases and J shed 4 bases, with 11 bases lying between them. Germline lookup yields CDR1 SQVTM and CDR2 ANQGSEA. CDR3 in DNA: TGCAGCGTTGTCCAGGTAGAAGGAAACACCATATATTTT. This codes for CSVVQVEGNTIYF.

The rearrangement joins TRBV6-6 to TRBJ2-1, with 8 bases matching TRBD2. CDR1 and CDR2 from the germline V gene are MNHNY and SVGAGI (reference sequence). With V trimmed by 6 bases and J by 4 bases, 8 bases remained unmatched. This CDR3 is built from 15 residues. This chain's CDR3 is CASSPGTSVYNEQFF. The CDR3 coding sequence is TGTGCCAGCAGCCCTGGGACTAGTGTGTACAATGAGCAGTTCTTC.

The V call is TRBV6-2 or TRBV6-3, the J call TRBJ1-4; 9 nucleotides agree with TRBD1. The CDR3 extends over 16 amino acids. Germline CDR1 and CDR2: MNHEY and SVGEGT. Losses at the gene ends were 4 bases for V and 6 bases for J; bases not matched to a gene: 9. The chain's CDR3 is CASSWRRRDRDEKLFF. The CDR3 nucleotides are TGTGCCAGCAGTTGGCGCCGCCGGGACAGGGATGAAAAACTGTTTTTT.

The V and J genes are TRBV27 and TRBJ1-3; tentative D call: TRBD1 (5 bases). Germline V gene lookup returns CDR1 MNHEY and CDR2 SMNVEV (reference sequence). V was trimmed by 5 bases and J by 8 bases, leaving 16 bases between them. This CDR3 spans 14 amino acids. The CDR3 here is CASSLIPGLDTIYF. The CDR3 coding sequence is TGTGCCAGCAGTCTCATCCCGGGACTGGACACCATATATTTT.

The chain couples TRBV7-6 to TRBJ2-3, with TRBD1 identical over 7 bases. The length of the CDR3 is 13 residues. The germline V gene encodes CDR1 SGHVS and CDR2 FNYEAQ. Trimming at V came to 6 bases and at J to 4 bases, leaving 4 bases not matched to a gene. Here the CDR3 DNA reads TGTGCCAGCAGGAGGGGGCCAGCAGATACGCAGTATTTT. Its translation is CASRRGPADTQYF.

The J gene is TRBJ2-7, the V gene TRBV13; D is possibly TRBD2 (6 bases). Trimming stripped 8 bases from V and 6 bases from J, with 23 bases between. Germline CDR1 is PRHDT and CDR2 is FYEKMQ (reference sequence). The CDR3 has 15 amino acids. CDR3 sequence: CASGSSGLGPGEQYF. CDR3 DNA sequence: TGTGCCAGCGGATCGAGCGGGTTAGGGCCTGGCGAGCAGTACTTC.

This rearrangement joins TRBV6-5 to TRBJ1-5, with D possibly TRBD1 on 5 matching bases. V lost 5 bases and J 4 bases, leaving 9 bases between the germline ends. CDR1 and CDR2 (germline): MNHEY, SVGAGI. The CDR3 has 13 residues. The CDR3 DNA reads as TGTGCCAGCAGTCAAAGGGGTAATCAGCCCCAGCATTTT. Amino acids: CASSQRGNQPQHF.

The J gene is TRBJ2-7, the V gene TRBV5-1; D gene unclear. V was cut by 0 bases and J by 3 bases, with 10 bases left in between. Germline V gene data show CDR1 as SGHRS and CDR2 as YFSETQ. The CDR3 length is 14 residues. CDR3 protein: CASSLGEVRYEQYF. CDR3 bases: TGCGCCAGCAGCTTGGGGGAAGTACGCTACGAGCAGTACTTC.

The V and J genes are TRBV4-2 and TRBJ2-5, with D maybe TRBD1 (5 bases). The V end was cut by 0 bases, the J end by 4 bases, with 15 bases between. This CDR3 contains 16 residues. CDR1 is LGHNA and CDR2 is YNFKEQ in the germline V gene. The CDR3 DNA reads TGTGCCAGCAGCCAAGATCCTGCAGGGCCGGGAGAGACCCAGTACTTC. As protein: CASSQDPAGPGETQYF.

This chain connects TRBV25-1 to TRBJ2-1; D gene ambiguous. The V gene's germline CDR1 is MGHDK and CDR2 SYGVNS. This CDR3 is 11 amino acids long. Trimming took off 4 bases at V and 13 bases at J, with 11 bases between the two ends. The CDR3 spells CASSGNYFQFF. DNA for the CDR3: TGTGCCAGCAGTGGGAACTACTTTCAGTTCTTC.

As regards this clone: Other DNA sequences from this sample encode an identical CDR3 as well. The chain couples TRBV3-1 (or the pseudogene TRBV3-2) to TRBJ2-7; 8 nucleotides match TRBD2. V lost 1 base and J lost 4; bases outside the gene matches: 3. The germline gives CDR1 LGHDT, CDR2 YNNKEL (reference sequence). CDR3 length equals 14 residues. The CDR3 DNA reads as TGTGCCAGCAGCCAAGCGGGAGGGGGATACGAGCAGTACTTC. This codes for CASSQAGGGYEQYF.

This chain links TRBV18 with TRBJ2-1; D may correspond to TRBD1 or TRBD2 (5 bases each). CDR1 and CDR2 (germline): KGHSH, LQKENI. V was clipped by 3 bases and J by 0 bases, with 12 bases between them. The CDR3 extends over 16 amino acids. CDR3 sequence: CASSPGTVSSYNEQFF. The DNA for the CDR3 is TGTGCCAGCTCACCGGGGACGGTGAGCTCCTACAATGAGCAGTTCTTC.